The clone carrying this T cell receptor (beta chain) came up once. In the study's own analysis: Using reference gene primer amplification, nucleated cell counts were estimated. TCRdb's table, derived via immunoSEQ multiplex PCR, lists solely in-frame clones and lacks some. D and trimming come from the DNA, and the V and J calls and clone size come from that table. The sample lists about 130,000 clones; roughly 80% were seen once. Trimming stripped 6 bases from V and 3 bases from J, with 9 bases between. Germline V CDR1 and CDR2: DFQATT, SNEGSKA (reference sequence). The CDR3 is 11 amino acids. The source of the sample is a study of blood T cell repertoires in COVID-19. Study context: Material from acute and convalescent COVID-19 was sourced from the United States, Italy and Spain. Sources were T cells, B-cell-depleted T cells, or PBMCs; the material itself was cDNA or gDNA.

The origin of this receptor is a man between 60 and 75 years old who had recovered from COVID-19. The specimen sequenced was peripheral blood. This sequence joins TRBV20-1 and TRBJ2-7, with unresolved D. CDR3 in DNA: TGCAGTGCGACACCAAACTACGAGCAGTACTTC. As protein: CSATPNYEQYF.